This T cell receptor (beta chain) came from a study of T cell responses to AZD1222 COVID-19 vaccine. Study-level results: Across spike, vaccine-associated CD4 TCRs were found, dominant at 160-218 and 743-854. Seropositivity was recorded at baseline in only 6 or 7 AZD1222 recipients.

The CDR3 sequence is 13 residues long. The germline gives CDR1 SGHTA, CDR2 FQGNSA. V lost 1 base, J lost 0 bases, and 1 base lay in between. Doses given second, at about 4 or about 12 weeks, were pooled. Profiling relied on immunoSEQ multiplex PCR, and the TCRdb table lists in-frame clones only, not all of them. The sample lists 80,000 or so clones, 90% occurring once. Concerning this clone itself: The target antigen is unknown.

The TCR comes from an adult who received the AZD1222 COVID-19 vaccine. This specimen consisted of peripheral blood, obtained 28 days after the second AZD1222 dose. The chain is built from TRBV7-2 and TRBJ1-5; D is uncertain. The CDR3 DNA reads TGTGCCAGCAGCTTAGATAGCAATCAGCCCCAGCATTTT. This encodes CASSLDSNQPQHF.